This TCR beta chain was recorded in a study of blood T cell repertoires in COVID-19. Background on the study: Collection of acute and convalescent COVID-19 samples took place in the United States, Italy and Spain. The analysed material was cDNA or gDNA that came from T cells, B-cell-depleted T cells, or PBMCs.

Per the original data handling: Reference gene primers were amplified, and this amplification served to estimate nucleated cell counts. Measured with immunoSEQ multiplex PCR; TCRdb has only the in-frame clones, and not every one. That table is the source of V, J and clone size, and D and trimming were worked out from the DNA. The sample holds 110,000 to 150,000 clones, around 83% seen once. The CDR3 totals 13 residues. Germline values: CDR1 SGHNT, CDR2 YENEEA. The V end was cut by 1 base, the J end by 5 bases, with 8 bases between. Material for sequencing was peripheral blood. The V call is TRBV11-3, the J call TRBJ1-2, with a weak D call TRBD1 (5 bases). This clonotype originated in a man in his 60s with active or convalescent COVID-19. The CDR3, as DNA: TGTGCCAGCAGCTTAGGACAGAAGTATGGCTACACCTTC. This gives the protein CASSLGQKYGYTF.